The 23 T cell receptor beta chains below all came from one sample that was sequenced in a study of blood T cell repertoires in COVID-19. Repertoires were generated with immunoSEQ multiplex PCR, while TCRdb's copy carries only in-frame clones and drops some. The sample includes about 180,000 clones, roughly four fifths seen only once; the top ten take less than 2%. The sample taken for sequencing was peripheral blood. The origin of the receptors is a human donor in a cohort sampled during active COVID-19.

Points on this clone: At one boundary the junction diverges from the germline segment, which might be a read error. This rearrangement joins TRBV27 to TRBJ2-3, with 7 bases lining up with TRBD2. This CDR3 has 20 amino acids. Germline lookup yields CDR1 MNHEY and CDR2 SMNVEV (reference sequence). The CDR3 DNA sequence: TGTGCCAGCAGCTTATGGGGAACTAAGACTAGCTTCACCCACACAGATACGCAGTATTTT. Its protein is CASSLWGTKTSFTHTDTQYF.

The CDR3 is CASSHYPGGGAYNEQFF. The CDR3 DNA sequence: TGTGCCAGCAGCCATTACCCTGGCGGGGGGGCCTACAATGAGCAGTTCTTC. The genes are TRBV3-1 (or the pseudogene TRBV3-2) and TRBJ2-1; 9 nucleotides line up with TRBD2. With 3 bases clipped from V and 2 bases from J, the junction kept 8 bases outside the gene matches. The CDR3 totals 17 residues. Germline CDR1 reads LGHDT; CDR2 reads YNNKEL (reference sequence).

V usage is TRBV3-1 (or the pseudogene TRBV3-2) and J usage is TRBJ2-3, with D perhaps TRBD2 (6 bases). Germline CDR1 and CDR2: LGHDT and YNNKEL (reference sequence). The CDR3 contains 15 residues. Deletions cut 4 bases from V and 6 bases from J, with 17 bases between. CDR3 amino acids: CASSRKALASDTQYF. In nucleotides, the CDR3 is TGTGCCAGCAGCCGGAAGGCACTAGCTTCGGATACGCAGTATTTT.

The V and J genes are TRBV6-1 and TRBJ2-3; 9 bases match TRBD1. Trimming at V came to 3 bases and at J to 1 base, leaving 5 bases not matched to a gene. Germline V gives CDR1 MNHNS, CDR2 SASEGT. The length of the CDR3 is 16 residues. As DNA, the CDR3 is TGTGCCAGCAGTGATTACAGGGGGCCCGGCACAGATACGCAGTATTTT. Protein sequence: CASSDYRGPGTDTQYF.

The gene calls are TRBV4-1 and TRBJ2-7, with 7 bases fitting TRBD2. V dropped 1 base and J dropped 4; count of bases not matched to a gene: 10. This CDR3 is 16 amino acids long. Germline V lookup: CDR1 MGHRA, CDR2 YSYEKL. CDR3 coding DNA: TGCGCCAGCAGCCAAGTTCACGGTGGGACTAATTACGAGCAGTACTTC. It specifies CASSQVHGGTNYEQYF.

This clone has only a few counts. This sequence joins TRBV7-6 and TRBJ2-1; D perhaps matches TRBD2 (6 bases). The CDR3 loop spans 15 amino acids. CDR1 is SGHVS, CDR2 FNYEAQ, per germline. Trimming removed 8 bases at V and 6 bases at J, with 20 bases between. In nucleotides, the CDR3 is TGTGCCAGCTCAAAAGGAGGGTTTGATAGCAATGAGCAGTTCTTC. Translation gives CASSKGGFDSNEQFF.

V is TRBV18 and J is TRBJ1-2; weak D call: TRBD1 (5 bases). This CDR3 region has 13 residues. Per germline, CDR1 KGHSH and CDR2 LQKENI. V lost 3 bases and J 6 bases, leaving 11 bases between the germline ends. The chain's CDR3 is CASSPSVGDGYTF. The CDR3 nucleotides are TGTGCCAGCTCACCTTCCGTAGGGGATGGCTACACCTTC.

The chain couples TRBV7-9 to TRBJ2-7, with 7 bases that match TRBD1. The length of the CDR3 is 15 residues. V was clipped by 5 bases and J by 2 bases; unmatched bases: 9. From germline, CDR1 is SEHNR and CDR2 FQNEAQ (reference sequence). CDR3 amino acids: CASSAVGQFTYEQYF. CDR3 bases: TGTGCCAGCAGCGCCGTGGGACAGTTCACCTACGAGCAGTACTTC.

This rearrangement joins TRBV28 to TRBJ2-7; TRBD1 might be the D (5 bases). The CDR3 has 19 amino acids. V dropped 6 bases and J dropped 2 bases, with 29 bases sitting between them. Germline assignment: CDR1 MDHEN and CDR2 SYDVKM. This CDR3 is CASSHSLGRALTPPYEQYF. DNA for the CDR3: TGTGCCAGCAGCCACAGCCTCGGCAGGGCCCTAACACCGCCCTACGAGCAGTACTTC.

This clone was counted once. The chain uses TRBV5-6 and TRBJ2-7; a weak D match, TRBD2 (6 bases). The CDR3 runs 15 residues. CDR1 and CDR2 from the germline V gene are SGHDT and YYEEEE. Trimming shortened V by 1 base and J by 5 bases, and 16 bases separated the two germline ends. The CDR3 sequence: CASSLRSPGGNEQYF. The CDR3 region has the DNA TGTGCCAGCAGCTTGCGGAGCCCAGGCGGGAACGAGCAGTACTTC.

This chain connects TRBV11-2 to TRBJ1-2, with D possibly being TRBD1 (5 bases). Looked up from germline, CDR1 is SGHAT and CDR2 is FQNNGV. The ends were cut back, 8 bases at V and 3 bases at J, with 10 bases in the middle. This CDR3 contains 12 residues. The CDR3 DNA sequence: TGTGCCAGCGGGGCGGGGGACTATGGCTACACCTTC. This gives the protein CASGAGDYGYTF.

Here the CDR3 reads CASSPGQGYSNQPQHF. As DNA, the CDR3 is TGTGCCAGCAGCCCTGGACAGGGATATAGCAATCAGCCCCAGCATTTT. The rearrangement uses TRBV28 and TRBJ1-5; TRBD1 agrees at 8 bases. Germline V CDR1 and CDR2: MDHEN, SYDVKM. J was trimmed by 0 bases and V by 6 bases; bases with no gene match: 7. The CDR3 length is 16 residues.

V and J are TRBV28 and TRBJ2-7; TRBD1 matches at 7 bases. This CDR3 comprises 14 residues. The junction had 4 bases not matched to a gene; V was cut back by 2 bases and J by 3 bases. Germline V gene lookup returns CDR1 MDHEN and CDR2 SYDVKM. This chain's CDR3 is CASSLKGGSYEQYF. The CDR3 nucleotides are TGTGCCAGCAGTTTAAAAGGGGGCAGCTACGAGCAGTACTTC.

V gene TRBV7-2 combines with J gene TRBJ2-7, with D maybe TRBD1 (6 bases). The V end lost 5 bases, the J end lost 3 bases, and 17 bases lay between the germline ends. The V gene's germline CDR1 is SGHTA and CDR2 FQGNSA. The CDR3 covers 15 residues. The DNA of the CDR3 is TGTGCCAGCAGCCAGCGAGGCCAGGGGTACTACGAGCAGTACTTC. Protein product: CASSQRGQGYYEQYF.

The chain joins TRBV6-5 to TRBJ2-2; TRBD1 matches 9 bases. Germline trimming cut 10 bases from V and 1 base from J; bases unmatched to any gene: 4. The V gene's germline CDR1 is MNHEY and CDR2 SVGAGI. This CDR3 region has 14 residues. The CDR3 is CATGTGRNTGELFF. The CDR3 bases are TGTGCCACCGGGACAGGGAGGAACACCGGGGAGCTGTTTTTT.

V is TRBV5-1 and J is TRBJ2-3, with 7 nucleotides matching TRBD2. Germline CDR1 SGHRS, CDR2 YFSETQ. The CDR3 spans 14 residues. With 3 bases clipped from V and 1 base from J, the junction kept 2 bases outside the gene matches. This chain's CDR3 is CASSWSGGTDTQYF. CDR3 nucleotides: TGCGCCAGCAGCTGGAGCGGGGGCACAGATACGCAGTATTTT.

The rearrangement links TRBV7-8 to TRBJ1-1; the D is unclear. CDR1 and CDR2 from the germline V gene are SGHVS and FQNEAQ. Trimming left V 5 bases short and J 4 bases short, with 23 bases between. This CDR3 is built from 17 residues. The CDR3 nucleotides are TGTGCCAGCAGCCCCGCAAGGTCTCCTGTTCGAGGCACTGAAGCTTTCTTT. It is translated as CASSPARSPVRGTEAFF.

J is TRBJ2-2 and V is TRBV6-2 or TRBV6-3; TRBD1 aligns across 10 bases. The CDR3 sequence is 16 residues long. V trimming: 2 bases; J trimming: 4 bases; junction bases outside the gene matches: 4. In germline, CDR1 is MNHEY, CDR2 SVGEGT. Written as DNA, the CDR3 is TGTGCCAGCAGTTACAAATGGGACAGGGGCACCGGGGAGCTGTTTTTT. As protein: CASSYKWDRGTGELFF.

In DNA form, the CDR3 reads TGTGCCAGCAGCTTGGCCCCCGGGACTAAAGAGACCCAGTACTTC. Encoded protein: CASSLAPGTKETQYF. J is TRBJ2-5 and V is TRBV5-8, with 7 bases that match TRBD2. The CDR3 consists of 15 residues. The germline V gene encodes CDR1 SGHTS and CDR2 YDEGEE. V gave up 0 bases and J gave up 3 bases; unmatched junction bases: 5.

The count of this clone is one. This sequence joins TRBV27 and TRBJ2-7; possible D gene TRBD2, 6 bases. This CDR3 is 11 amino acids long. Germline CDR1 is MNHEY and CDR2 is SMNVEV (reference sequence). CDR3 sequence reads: CVVGGSYEQYF. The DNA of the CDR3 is TGTGTTGTCGGGGGATCCTACGAGCAGTACTTC.

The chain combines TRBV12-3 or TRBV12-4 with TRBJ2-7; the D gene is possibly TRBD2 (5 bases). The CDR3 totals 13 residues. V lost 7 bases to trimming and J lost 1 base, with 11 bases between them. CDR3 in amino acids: CASKTGVSYEQYF. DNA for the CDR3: TGTGCCAGCAAAACCGGGGTTTCCTACGAGCAGTACTTC.

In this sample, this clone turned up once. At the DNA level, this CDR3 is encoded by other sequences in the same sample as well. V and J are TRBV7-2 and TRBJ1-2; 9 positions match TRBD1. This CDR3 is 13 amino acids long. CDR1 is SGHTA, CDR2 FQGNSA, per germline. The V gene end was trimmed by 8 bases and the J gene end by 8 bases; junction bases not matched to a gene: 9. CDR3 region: CASSRDRDNGYTF. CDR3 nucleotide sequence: TGTGCCAGCTCACGGGACAGGGATAACGGCTACACCTTC.

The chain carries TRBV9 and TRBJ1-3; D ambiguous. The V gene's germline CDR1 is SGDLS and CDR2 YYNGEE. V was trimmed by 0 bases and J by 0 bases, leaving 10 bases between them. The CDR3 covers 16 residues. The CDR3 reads CASSVDENSSGNTIYF. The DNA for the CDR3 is TGTGCCAGCAGCGTAGACGAAAACTCCTCTGGAAACACCATATATTTT.